This record concerns one T cell receptor (beta chain) sequence. Antigen specificity is unknown. The same CDR3 also results from other DNA sequences found in this sample. This sample was taken from a study of beta chain features in type 1 diabetes. The sequenced template was cDNA made from the entire isolated RNA. Method: immunoSEQ multiplex PCR; TCRdb's copy keeps in-frame clones and lacks some. The table includes about 170,000 clones, over 6% detected once. Isolation of CD4+ naive, central memory, regulatory and stem cell-like memory cells was achieved by sorting via CD45RO/CCR7/CD25/CD127/CD95/CD27. Whole-study findings and limits: For type 1 diabetes patients, VDJ junctions showed fewer insertions and more deletions. Cells with high TCR expression could be over-represented when cDNA is sequenced. Patients with Type 1 diabetes showed moderately but significantly shorter TCRB CDR3s in all four CD4+ subsets. Resolution of whether HLA type affects TCRB rearrangement was not achieved here.

The clonotype was recovered from a man between 18 and 35 years old with type 1 diabetes. The sample was central memory CD4+ T cells from blood.

CDR3 nucleotide sequence: TGCGCCAGCAGCTTGGGAGACTATGGCTACACCTTC. Translated: CASSLGDYGYTF. The chain couples TRBV5-1 to TRBJ1-2, with D unclear. V was cut by 0 bases and J by 3 bases, with 3 bases left in between. Germline CDR1 and CDR2: SGHRS and YFSETQ. This CDR3 contains 12 residues.